The rows below give T cell receptor beta chains drawn from one sample of a study of T cells after yellow fever vaccination. Via MiXCR, TCRdb re-called the 5' RACE reads, giving one row per CDR3 protein. The table lists more than 250,000 distinct CDR3 sequences, 6.5% to 8.5% of them singletons. The specimen was PBMCs, collected 35 to 50 days after the first yellow fever vaccination. Source of these receptors: a man aged 18-30 years who received the YFV17D yellow fever vaccine. Each CDR3 is given with its conserved first and last residue. D genes are given only for firm matches. The size entry is marked missing in some rows and otherwise reads once, few, many or a size class.

D	V	J	size	DNA	CDR3
TRBD2	TRBV2	TRBJ2-3	.	TGTGCCAGCAGTGGGATAGCGGGGGCCACTAGCACAGATACGCAGTATTTT	CASSGIAGATSTDTQYF
.	TRBV6-5	TRBJ2-3	few	TGTGCCAGCAGTTACTGGCGGTCTGACACAGATACGCAGTATTTT	CASSYWRSDTDTQYF
.	TRBV12-3/TRBV12-4	TRBJ2-3	.	TGTACCTGCAGTTCATTCACTAGGACCCCCAACACAGATACGCAGTATTTT	CTCSSFTRTPNTDTQYF
.	TRBV7-2	TRBJ2-3	.	TGTGCCAGCAGCTTTGGGTTGGATACGCAGTATTTT	CASSFGLDTQYF
.	TRBV3-1	TRBJ2-7	few	TGTGCCAGCAGCCAAAGACCGGACAGCTCCTACGAGCAGTACTTC	CASSQRPDSSYEQYF
.	TRBV29-1	TRBJ2-1	.	TGCAGCGGCGAGGGAAGCTCCTACAATGAGCAGTTCTTC	CSGEGSSYNEQFF
TRBD1	TRBV18	TRBJ1-6	few	TGTGCCAGCTCACCTTCGACAGGGGGGAATTCACCCCTCCACTTT	CASSPSTGGNSPLHF
TRBD1	TRBV7-2	TRBJ2-3	.	TGTGCCAGCAGCTCCGGACAGGGGTGGACAGATACGCAGTATTTT	CASSSGQGWTDTQYF
.	TRBV12-3/TRBV12-4	TRBJ2-5	few	TGTGCCAGCACCCCCTGGGGGCAGCAAGAGACCCAGTACTTC	CASTPWGQQETQYF
TRBD2	TRBV4-2	TRBJ2-5	.	TGTGCCAGCAGCCAGGGGGGGACGCAGGAGAAAGAGACCCAGTACTTC	CASSQGGTQEKETQYF
.	TRBV20-1	TRBJ1-2	many	TGCAGTGCTAGAGCAGGGGAGCGTCCTGGCTACACCTTC	CSARAGERPGYTF
TRBD1	TRBV11-1	TRBJ2-1	few	TGTGCCAGCAGCTTATCTTGGACAGGCGAGCGGCGTAGGAACAATGAGCAGTTCTTC	CASSLSWTGERRRNNEQFF
.	TRBV4-3	TRBJ1-6	.	TGCGCCAGCAGCTTTCGACGTCTGGGCCATTCCCTCGAGAATTCACCCCTCCACTTT	CASSFRRLGHSLENSPLHF
TRBD2	TRBV7-9	TRBJ2-5	.	TGTGCCAGCAGCTGGGAGGGGGAGACCCAGTACTTC	CASSWEGETQYF
.	TRBV12-3/TRBV12-4	TRBJ1-4	few	TGTGCCAGCAGTTTCGAGGCGACGTTTTCGACTAATGAAAAACTGTTTTTT	CASSFEATFSTNEKLFF
TRBD2	TRBV6-1	TRBJ2-1	.	TGTGCCACCTTGGCTAGCGGGGTTTACAATGAGCAGTTCTTC	CATLASGVYNEQFF
TRBD2	TRBV5-1	TRBJ2-7	few	TGCGCCAGCAGAGAGGGACTAGCGGGTTACGAGCAGTACTTC	CASREGLAGYEQYF
.	TRBV6-5	TRBJ2-2	many	TGTGCCAGCAGTTACTTCCAGAACACCGGGGAGCTGTTTTTT	CASSYFQNTGELFF
TRBD1	TRBV19	TRBJ1-1	.	TGTGCCAGTAGTGCTTACAGGGGCTTAGGGTTGAACACTGAAGCTTTCTTT	CASSAYRGLGLNTEAFF
.	TRBV6-2/TRBV6-3	TRBJ1-2	.	TGTGCCAGCAGTTACTCGAGTAACTATGGCTACACCTTC	CASSYSSNYGYTF
.	TRBV5-1	TRBJ2-7	many	TGCGCCAGCAGTCGCTCGCCGGGATTCTACGAGCAGTACTTC	CASSRSPGFYEQYF
TRBD2	TRBV5-4	TRBJ2-1	once	TGTGCCAGCAGCTCCCAGACTAGCGGTGACAATGAGCAGTTCTTC	CASSSQTSGDNEQFF
.	TRBV12-5	TRBJ2-7	few	TGTGCTAGTGGTTTGGGGGACACAGCAGTCGACGAGCAGTACTTC	CASGLGDTAVDEQYF
TRBD1	TRBV12-3/TRBV12-4	TRBJ2-1	.	TGTGCCAGCAGTTACCAGGGGGCCTACTACAATGAGCAGTTCTTC	CASSYQGAYYNEQFF
.	TRBV10-3	TRBJ1-2	.	TGTGCCATCAGTGAGCAGGACAGCCACTCTTATGGCTACACCTTC	CAISEQDSHSYGYTF
.	TRBV29-1	TRBJ2-5	few	TGCAGCGTTGAAGTGGGACGGGGAGCAGGGGAGACCCAGTACTTC	CSVEVGRGAGETQYF
.	TRBV7-2	TRBJ2-5	medium-sized	TGTGCCAGCAGCTCACAAGAGACCCAGTACTTC	CASSSQETQYF
.	TRBV7-9	TRBJ2-1	many	TGTGCCAGCAGGGGATCGACCAGGAGCTCCTACAATGAGCAGTTCTTC	CASRGSTRSSYNEQFF
.	TRBV5-1	TRBJ1-2	many	TGCGCCAGCAGCACCGGACAGACCACTAACTATGGCTACACCTTC	CASSTGQTTNYGYTF
TRBD2	TRBV12-3/TRBV12-4	TRBJ2-1	many	TGTGCCAGCAGTTTGCAAGCGGGGGGGCCCCATGAGCAGTTCTTC	CASSLQAGGPHEQFF
.	TRBV20-1	TRBJ2-5	few	TGCAGTGCTTCGGACTTGTCGACCCTAAACTTC	CSASDLSTLNF
.	TRBV7-2	TRBJ1-2	many	TGTGCCAGCAGCTCCTCGGTGGGCATCAGCCATTATGGCTACACCTTC	CASSSSVGISHYGYTF
TRBD1	TRBV29-1	TRBJ2-1	.	TGCAGCGTTGAACTGCAGGGGGCCTACAATGAGCAGTTCTTC	CSVELQGAYNEQFF
TRBD2	TRBV29-1	TRBJ2-3	.	TGCAGCGTTGATGGGGCTAGCGGGGACCCAGATACGCAGTATTTT	CSVDGASGDPDTQYF
TRBD1	TRBV7-3	TRBJ1-1	.	TGTGCCAGCAGCTTCGCCCTCGGACAGGCGACCTTT	CASSFALGQATF
.	TRBV9	TRBJ2-2	few	TGTGCCAGCAGCGTCCTGGCCGGGGAGCTGTTTTTT	CASSVLAGELFF
.	TRBV20-1	TRBJ2-2	few	TGCAGTGCTCCTGCCTTGGGTAGTGCAGCCGGGGAGCTGTTTTTT	CSAPALGSAAGELFF